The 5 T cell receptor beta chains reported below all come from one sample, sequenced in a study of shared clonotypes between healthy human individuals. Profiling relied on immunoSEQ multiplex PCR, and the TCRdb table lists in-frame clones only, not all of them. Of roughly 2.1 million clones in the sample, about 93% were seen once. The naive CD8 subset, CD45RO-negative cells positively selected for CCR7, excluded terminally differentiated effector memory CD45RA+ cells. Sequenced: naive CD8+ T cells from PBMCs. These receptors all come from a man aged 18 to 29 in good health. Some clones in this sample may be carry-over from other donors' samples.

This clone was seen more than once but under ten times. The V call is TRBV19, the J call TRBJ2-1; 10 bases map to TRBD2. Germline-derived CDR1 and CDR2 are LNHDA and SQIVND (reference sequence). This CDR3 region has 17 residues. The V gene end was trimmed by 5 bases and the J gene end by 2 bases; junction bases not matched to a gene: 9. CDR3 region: CASSPPLAGITYNEQFF. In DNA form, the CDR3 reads TGTGCCAGTAGTCCCCCACTAGCGGGGATTACCTACAATGAGCAGTTCTTC.

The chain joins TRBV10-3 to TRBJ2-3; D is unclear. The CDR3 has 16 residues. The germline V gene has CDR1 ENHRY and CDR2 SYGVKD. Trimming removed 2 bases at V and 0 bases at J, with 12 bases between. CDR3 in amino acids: CAISEVSRSSTDTQYF. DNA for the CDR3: TGTGCCATCAGTGAGGTGTCACGGTCTAGCACAGATACGCAGTATTTT.

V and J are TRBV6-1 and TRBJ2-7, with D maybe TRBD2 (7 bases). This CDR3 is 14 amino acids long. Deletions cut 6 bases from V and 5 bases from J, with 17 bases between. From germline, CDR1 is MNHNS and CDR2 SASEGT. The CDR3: CASSETGGWNEQYF. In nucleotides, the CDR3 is TGTGCCAGCAGCGAAACGGGGGGCTGGAACGAGCAGTACTTC.

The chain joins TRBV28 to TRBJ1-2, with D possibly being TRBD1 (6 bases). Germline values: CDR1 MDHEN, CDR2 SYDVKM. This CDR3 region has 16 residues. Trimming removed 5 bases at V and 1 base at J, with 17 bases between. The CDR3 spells CASSAHRVWVNYGYTF. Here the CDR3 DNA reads TGTGCCAGCAGTGCACACAGGGTGTGGGTTAACTATGGCTACACCTTC.

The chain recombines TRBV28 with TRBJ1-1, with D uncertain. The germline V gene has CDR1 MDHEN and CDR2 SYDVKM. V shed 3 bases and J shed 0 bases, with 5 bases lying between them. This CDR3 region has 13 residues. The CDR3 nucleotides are TGTGCCAGCAGTTTCCGGCTGAACACTGAAGCTTTCTTT. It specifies CASSFRLNTEAFF. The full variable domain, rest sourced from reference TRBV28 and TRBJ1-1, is DVKVTQSSRYLVKRTGEKVFLECVQDMDHENMFWYRQDPGLGLRLIYFSYDVKMKEKGDIPEGYSVSREKKERFSLILESASTNQTSMYLCASSFRLNTEAFFGQGTRLTVV.